Presented here are 27 T cell receptor beta chains from one specimen sequenced in a study of blood T cell repertoires in COVID-19. Sequencing used immunoSEQ multiplex PCR; TCRdb keeps in-frame clones, though not all of them. The repertoire holds approximately 77,000 clones, with around 90% as singletons. The specimen was peripheral blood. The receptors originated from a man aged 50 to 59 with active COVID-19.

The genes are TRBV3-1 (or the pseudogene TRBV3-2) and TRBJ2-2; 10 bases fit TRBD2. The CDR3 covers 17 residues. V was pared by 2 bases and J by 6 bases, with 9 bases of the junction left unmatched. CDR1 is LGHDT, CDR2 YNNKEL, per germline (reference sequence). The CDR3 DNA reads TGTGCCAGCAGCCAATGGGGGTCTAGCGGGAGTTCCGGGGAGCTGTTTTTT. This sequence encodes CASSQWGSSGSSGELFF.

The chain uses TRBV6-5 and TRBJ2-2, with D unclear. Germline V gene data show CDR1 as MNHEY and CDR2 as SVGAGI. This CDR3 is 15 amino acids long. Trimming cost V 7 bases and J 6 bases, with 18 bases left between them. The CDR3 nucleotides read TGTGCCAGCAAACTCCGGCGGAGTTTAGCCGGGGAGCTGTTTTTT. It is translated as CASKLRRSLAGELFF.

V gene TRBV28 combines with J gene TRBJ1-5; D gene unclear. Trimming stripped 6 bases from V and 9 bases from J, with 15 bases between. Looked up from germline, CDR1 is MDHEN and CDR2 is SYDVKM. This CDR3 has 13 residues. CDR3 loop: CASSDDLGLPQHF. The CDR3 DNA follows: TGTGCCAGCAGCGACGACCTCGGGTTGCCCCAGCATTTT.

A few counts support this clone. The chain has TRBV7-2 and TRBJ2-7; 8 nucleotides agree with TRBD1. The CDR3 totals 13 residues. Looked up from germline, CDR1 is SGHTA and CDR2 is FQGNSA. Losses at the gene ends were 5 bases for V and 5 bases for J; bases not matched to a gene: 5. CDR3 loop: CASSTWTGNEQYF. The CDR3 DNA reads as TGTGCCAGCAGCACCTGGACAGGGAACGAGCAGTACTTC.

The CDR3 protein is CASTETGVYGYTF. The CDR3, as DNA: TGTGCCAGTACCGAGACAGGGGTCTATGGCTACACCTTC. This sequence joins TRBV19 and TRBJ1-2, with 8 bases identical to TRBD1. Trimming took 7 bases from V and 4 from J; bases not matched to a gene: 5. The germline V gene encodes CDR1 LNHDA and CDR2 SQIVND (reference sequence). The CDR3 totals 13 residues.

V usage is TRBV21-1 and J usage is TRBJ1-5. TRBV21-1 is a documented pseudogene. The CDR3 runs to 19 residues. The CDR3, as DNA: TGTGCCAGCAGCAAAGCGGTCTTTAGGTCAAAAAAACGGGTCCAGCCCCAGCATTTT. This gives the protein CASSKAVFRSKKRVQPQHF.

The chain couples TRBV24-1 to TRBJ2-7; 8 nucleotides line up with TRBD1. CDR1 and CDR2 from the germline V gene are KGHDR and SFDVKD. This CDR3 spans 16 amino acids. Unmatched junction bases numbered 9, after V lost 1 base and J lost 5 bases. CDR3 residues: CATSDFNDRGFDEQYF. CDR3 coding DNA: TGTGCCACCAGTGATTTTAACGACAGGGGATTCGACGAGCAGTACTTC.

Written as DNA, the CDR3 is TGTGCCAGCAGCCCCACAGGGGGCAGTCAGCCCCAGCATTTT. Its protein is CASSPTGGSQPQHF. The rearrangement uses TRBV6-2 or TRBV6-3 and TRBJ1-5; TRBD1 agrees at 9 bases. This CDR3 has 14 residues. Germline V gene lookup returns CDR1 MNHEY and CDR2 SVGEGT. Trimming cost V 6 bases and J 6 bases; bases outside gene matches: 6.

The rearrangement joins TRBV29-1 to TRBJ2-1; D is unresolved. This CDR3 has 11 residues. Looked up from germline, CDR1 is SQVTM and CDR2 is ANQGSEA. V dropped 4 bases and J dropped 10 bases, with 11 bases sitting between them. The CDR3 is CSVAYGVEQFF. CDR3 in DNA: TGCAGCGTTGCGTATGGAGTCGAGCAGTTCTTC.

The CDR3 loop reads CASSRTGDRDTQYF. The CDR3, as DNA: TGTGCCAGCAGCCGGACAGGGGATAGGGATACGCAGTATTTT. The gene calls are TRBV7-9 and TRBJ2-3; 9 bases are a match to TRBD1. Germline assignment: CDR1 SEHNR and CDR2 FQNEAQ (reference sequence). The CDR3 loop spans 14 amino acids. Germline trimming cut 5 bases from V and 6 bases from J; bases unmatched to any gene: 6. The whole variable domain, filled in from reference TRBV7-9 and TRBJ2-3, reads DTGVSQNPRHKITKRGQNVTFRCDPISEHNRLYWYRQTLGQGPEFLTYFQNEAQLEKSRLLSDRFSAERPKGSFSTLEIQRTEQGDSAMYLCASSRTGDRDTQYFGPGTRLTVL.

This clone is a singleton in its sample. The J gene is TRBJ2-5, the V gene TRBV19, with a tentative D call TRBD2 (6 bases). This CDR3 has 16 amino acids. Trimming cost V 3 bases and J 4 bases, with 18 bases left between them. CDR1 LNHDA and CDR2 SQIVND come from the germline V gene (reference sequence). The CDR3 region has the DNA TGTGCCAGTAGTATCGGTCCAGCGGGTTATCGAGAGACCCAGTACTTC. This sequence encodes CASSIGPAGYRETQYF.

The chain has TRBV6-5 and TRBJ1-1; TRBD1 matches 7 bases. The junction had 8 bases not matched to a gene; V was cut back by 6 bases and J by 7 bases. The CDR3 loop spans 13 amino acids. Germline CDR1 and CDR2: MNHEY and SVGAGI. The CDR3 here is CASSSGTALEAFF. CDR3 DNA: TGTGCCAGCAGCTCCGGGACAGCCCTTGAAGCTTTCTTT.

There are a few counts of this clone. The chain is built from TRBV18 and TRBJ2-7; tentative D call: TRBD2 (6 bases). Germline V gene lookup returns CDR1 KGHSH and CDR2 LQKENI. With 1 base removed from V and 5 bases from J, the gap between germline ends came to 9 bases. The CDR3 has 13 residues. CDR3 in DNA: TGTGCCAGCTCACCACTCTCGGGGGACGAGCAGTACTTC. It encodes CASSPLSGDEQYF.

This clone has only a few counts. The J gene is TRBJ2-1, the V gene TRBV4-3; D may be TRBD2 (6 bases). V lost 8 bases to trimming and J lost 0 bases, with 17 bases between them. The germline V gene has CDR1 LGHNA and CDR2 YSLEER. The CDR3 extends over 16 amino acids. CDR3 coding DNA: TGCGCCAGCTCTCAGTCGAGGGACTCCTCCTACAATGAGCAGTTCTTC. Translated: CASSQSRDSSYNEQFF.

The rearrangement joins TRBV6-6 to TRBJ2-4; TRBD1 agrees at 9 bases. The germline V gene has CDR1 MNHNY and CDR2 SVGAGI (reference sequence). With 5 bases clipped from V and 14 bases from J, the junction kept 4 bases outside the gene matches. This CDR3 comprises 11 residues. CDR3 nucleotide sequence: TGTGCCAGCAGTACCGGACAGGGGAAGTACTTC. It translates to CASSTGQGKYF.

This rearrangement joins TRBV5-4 to TRBJ1-6; D remains unclear. V gave up 1 base and J gave up 7 bases, with 9 bases separating them. Germline V gene data show CDR1 as SGHNT and CDR2 as YYREEE (reference sequence). There are 14 residues in the CDR3. CDR3 sequence: CASSLLQANSPLHF. Written as DNA, the CDR3 is TGTGCCAGCAGCTTGTTGCAGGCCAATTCACCCCTCCACTTT.

V is TRBV28 and J is TRBJ1-5; 7 bases fit TRBD1. The CDR3 contains 14 residues. Losses at the gene ends were 6 bases for V and 2 bases for J; bases not matched to a gene: 4. The germline CDR1 and CDR2 sequences are MDHEN and SYDVKM. CDR3 protein: CASRNTGGNQPQHF. The CDR3 DNA reads as TGTGCCAGCAGAAATACAGGGGGCAATCAGCCCCAGCATTTT.

The V call is TRBV11-3, the J call TRBJ2-3, with 14 bases that match TRBD2. Germline V gene lookup returns CDR1 SGHNT and CDR2 YENEEA. The length of the CDR3 is 16 residues. The V segment lost 5 bases and the J segment 4 bases; nucleotides outside the gene matches: 5. The CDR3 loop reads CASSQGLAGGSDTQYF. For the CDR3, the DNA is TGTGCCAGCAGCCAAGGACTAGCGGGAGGTTCAGATACGCAGTATTTT.

CDR3 loop: CASNTRGRDEKLFF. As DNA, the CDR3 is TGTGCCAGTAACACGAGGGGGCGGGATGAAAAACTGTTTTTT. V and J are TRBV6-6 and TRBJ1-4, with 7 bases identical to TRBD1. The CDR3 covers 14 residues. V lost 9 bases to trimming and J lost 6 bases; unmatched junction nucleotides: 10. Germline V gives CDR1 MNHNY, CDR2 SVGAGI (reference sequence).

The CDR3 protein is CASSLRATSTDTQYF. The DNA for the CDR3 is TGTGCCAGCAGTTTAAGAGCGACTAGCACAGATACGCAGTATTTT. The chain recombines TRBV28 with TRBJ2-3; D uncertain. Trimming cost V 2 bases and J 0 bases, with 9 bases left between them. This CDR3 spans 15 amino acids. Germline V lookup: CDR1 MDHEN, CDR2 SYDVKM.

The V call is TRBV5-4, the J call TRBJ1-1; D not certain. The germline V and J ends were trimmed by 4 bases and 2 bases, with 9 bases remaining between them. CDR1 and CDR2 (germline): SGHNT, YYREEE (reference sequence). The length of the CDR3 is 13 residues. CDR3 sequence: CASSANFNTEAFF. In DNA form, the CDR3 reads TGTGCCAGCAGCGCCAACTTCAACACTGAAGCTTTCTTT.

The V call is TRBV5-4, the J call TRBJ2-2; 8 positions agree with TRBD2. The CDR3 is made up of 15 amino acids. The junction had 1 base not matched to a gene; V was cut back by 1 base and J by 2 bases. CDR1 is SGHNT and CDR2 is YYREEE in the germline V gene (reference sequence). The CDR3: CASSLSGRNTGELFF. Written as DNA, the CDR3 is TGTGCCAGCAGCTTGAGCGGGAGAAACACCGGGGAGCTGTTTTTT.

The V call is TRBV7-8, the J call TRBJ1-6, with a tentative D call TRBD1 (6 bases). Trimming removed 5 bases at V and 0 bases at J, with 11 bases between. From germline, CDR1 is SGHVS and CDR2 FQNEAQ. This CDR3 has 16 amino acids. The CDR3 spells CASSQDRFSYNSPLHF. Written as DNA, the CDR3 is TGTGCCAGCAGCCAAGACAGGTTCTCCTATAATTCACCCCTCCACTTT.

This clone has just one count. This rearrangement joins TRBV6-6 to TRBJ1-4; D ambiguous. Germline CDR1 and CDR2: MNHNY and SVGAGI (reference sequence). The CDR3 spans 16 residues. V lost 5 bases and J 0 bases, leaving 13 bases between the germline ends. The CDR3 reads CASSLRHPATNEKLFF. As DNA, the CDR3 is TGTGCCAGCAGTCTTAGACACCCCGCAACTAATGAAAAACTGTTTTTT.

This chain connects TRBV4-2 to TRBJ1-2; TRBD1 is a possible D gene (6 bases). The CDR3 totals 14 residues. The V and J ends lost 2 bases and 7 bases respectively, with 14 bases between them. Germline V gene sequence: CDR1 LGHNA, CDR2 YNFKEQ. This CDR3 is CASSQPGQRTGYTF. CDR3 nucleotide sequence: TGTGCCAGCAGCCAACCTGGACAGAGGACTGGCTACACCTTC.

The chain joins TRBV7-2 to TRBJ1-2, with a weak D call TRBD1 (5 bases). The germline V gene encodes CDR1 SGHTA and CDR2 FQGNSA. V was shortened by 5 bases and J by 1 base, with 11 bases between the two germline ends. This CDR3 region has 14 residues. CDR3 nucleotides: TGTGCCAGCAGCCCGGCAGGGTTTAACTATGGCTACACCTTC. This encodes CASSPAGFNYGYTF.

This clone showed up just once. The J gene is TRBJ1-1, the V gene TRBV28, with 9 bases identical to TRBD1. The germline CDR1 and CDR2 sequences are MDHEN and SYDVKM. The trim removed 4 bases at V and 7 bases at J, leaving 13 bases unmatched. The CDR3 length is 16 residues. CDR3 DNA sequence: TGTGCCAGCAGTTCGGCTACAACAGGGGGCCGGGGTGAAGCTTTCTTT. It is translated as CASSSATTGGRGEAFF. The full variable domain, completed using reference TRBV28 and TRBJ1-1, is DVKVTQSSRYLVKRTGEKVFLECVQDMDHENMFWYRQDPGLGLRLIYFSYDVKMKEKGDIPEGYSVSREKKERFSLILESASTNQTSMYLCASSSATTGGRGEAFFGQGTRLTVV.